A selection of T cell receptor beta chains follows, all from one sample in a study of regulatory T cells in long-lasting Graves disease. Each CDR3 protein gets one entry after TCRdb re-called the multiplex PCR reads with MiXCR. The sample has approximately 540,000 distinct CDR3 sequences, approximately 12% seen once. The sample also formed part of further work on T cells in Graves' hyperthyroidism and ophthalmopathy.

The sample consisted of peripheral blood mononuclear cells (PBMCs), taken at new diagnosis, from a patient treated with antithyroid drugs. Source of these receptors: a woman aged 25-40 years with Graves disease. Both conserved end residues are part of each CDR3. The D gene is left open where the match is weak. Rows give clone size only sometimes, using once, few, many, or a class for an expanded clone.

abundance	v_gene	j_gene	d_gene	CDR3aa	CDR3nt
many	TRBV20-1	TRBJ2-3	.	CSASSRADTQYF	TGCAGTGCTAGTTCCAGGGCAGATACGCAGTATTTT
many	TRBV29-1	TRBJ2-5	.	CSVEGSVGEETQYF	TGCAGCGTTGAAGGGTCAGTAGGGGAAGAGACCCAGTACTTC
many	TRBV6-9	TRBJ2-1	.	CASSYIGSSYNEQFF	TGTGCCAGCAGTTACATCGGTAGCTCCTACAATGAGCAGTTCTTC
many	TRBV11-2	TRBJ1-2	TRBD1	CASSSPYVDRGNYGYTF	TGTGCCAGCAGCTCCCCCTACGTAGACAGGGGAAACTATGGCTACACCTTC
few	TRBV24-1	TRBJ2-1	TRBD2	CATSDSGRTSWFF	TGTGCCACCAGTGATTCCGGGAGGACGTCGTGGTTCTTC
many	TRBV2	TRBJ1-2	.	CASSGQDYGYTF	TGTGCCAGCAGTGGTCAGGACTATGGCTACACCTTC
.	TRBV11-2	TRBJ2-1	.	CASSLVASLYNEQFF	TGTGCCAGCAGCTTAGTCGCTAGCCTGTACAATGAGCAGTTCTTC
.	TRBV4-1	TRBJ2-5	.	CASSQDRGFQETQYF	TGCGCCAGCAGCCAAGATCGAGGCTTCCAAGAGACCCAGTACTTC
.	TRBV5-6	TRBJ1-2	.	CASSWERGYGYTF	TGTGCCAGCAGCTGGGAACGGGGGTATGGCTACACCTTC
.	TRBV20-1	TRBJ1-5	.	CSAKDQGYLQPQHF	TGCAGTGCGAAAGATCAGGGATATCTCCAGCCCCAGCATTTT
many	TRBV13	TRBJ2-1	.	CASSRIDPVGYEQFF	TGTGCCAGCAGCCGTATCGACCCAGTCGGATATGAGCAGTTCTTC
many	TRBV28	TRBJ1-5	.	CASSLYRRGHQPQHF	TGTGCCAGCAGTTTGTATAGGCGGGGCCACCAGCCCCAGCATTTT
few	TRBV7-9	TRBJ2-1	TRBD1	CASSLPWTGKTYNEQFF	TGTGCCAGCAGCTTACCTTGGACAGGGAAGACTTACAATGAGCAGTTCTTC
.	TRBV9	TRBJ2-1	.	CASRGFGDTGGDEQFF	TGTGCCAGTAGGGGCTTCGGGGATACGGGGGGCGATGAGCAGTTCTTC
many	TRBV3-1	TRBJ2-1	.	CASSHLATGSEQFF	TGTGCCAGCAGCCACCTTGCGACGGGGAGTGAGCAGTTCTTC
many	TRBV7-2	TRBJ2-1	.	CASSHPYYYNEQFF	TGTGCCAGCAGCCACCCGTACTATTACAATGAGCAGTTCTTC
many	TRBV2	TRBJ1-3	TRBD1	CASTPDRPSGNTIYF	TGTGCCAGCACTCCGGACAGGCCCTCTGGAAACACCATATATTTT
many	TRBV7-2	TRBJ1-1	.	CASRKGTLNTEAFF	TGTGCCAGCAGGAAAGGGACACTGAACACTGAAGCTTTCTTT
many	TRBV11-3	TRBJ2-5	.	CASSGRGSVGTQYF	TGTGCCAGCAGCGGGCGGGGTAGCGTGGGGACCCAGTACTTC